This record looks at one T cell receptor (beta chain) sequence and its context. The antigen is not known. The data stem from a study of blood T cells in healthy people across ages. General study findings and limits: Estimates of diversity drawn from one million T cells were considered underestimates.

For the second PCR, which ran for 7 to 11 cycles, a sample-barcoded 5' primer and a J-beta primer mix were used. Each cDNA molecule received a tag from a template-switch adaptor that had 12 random nucleotides. TCRdb redid the calling of the 5' RACE reads with MiXCR, one entry per CDR3 protein. The sample lists about 510,000 distinct CDR3 sequences, around 27% occurring once. J was trimmed by 7 bases and V by 6 bases; bases with no gene match: 8. The CDR3 length is 13 residues. Another study also made use of these data, one on T cells of mothers and their children. From that study: Whether related or unrelated, pairs show similar shaping of TCR recombination output by thymic selection.

The receptor was isolated from a boy aged 2 to 10 in good health. Sequenced: blood. The chain uses TRBV12-3 or TRBV12-4 and TRBJ1-1, with TRBD1 identical over 7 bases. CDR3 loop: CASSGQVGLEAFF. CDR3 coding DNA: TGTGCCAGCAGCGGACAGGTGGGCCTTGAAGCTTTCTTT.